This entry lists 25 T cell receptor beta chains sequenced from one sample in a study of CD8+ T cells in alopecia areata. Stated treatment: oral pan-JAK inhibitor, 5-10 mg twice daily. cDNA serving as the sequencing template came from extracted, reverse transcribed RNA. Some clones are missing from TCRdb's copy, which holds only in-frame ones; the method was immunoSEQ multiplex PCR. The sample shows more than 90,000 clones, around 53% of them seen only once. The sequenced sample was CD8+ T cells sorted from blood, obtained at week 24, from a patient treated with tofacitinib. The receptors derive from a human donor with alopecia areata.

This clone has only one observation. The chain employs TRBV27 and TRBJ1-6, with TRBD1 matching over 9 bases. Germline loops: CDR1 MNHEY, CDR2 SMNVEV (reference sequence). The J segment lost 9 bases and the V segment lost 5 bases, leaving 5 bases of the junction unmatched. This CDR3 comprises 14 residues. The CDR3 DNA sequence: TGTGCCAGCAGTATGACAGGGGGTGGTTCACCCCTCCACTTT. Protein: CASSMTGGGSPLHF.

This chain uses TRBV5-6 with TRBJ2-5; 10 bases are a match to TRBD1. The V segment lost 4 bases and the J segment 4 bases; nucleotides outside the gene matches: 7. This CDR3 has 15 amino acids. Looked up from germline, CDR1 is SGHDT and CDR2 is YYEEEE. In DNA form, the CDR3 reads TGTGCCAGCAGCGGTGGACAGGGGGAAGGAGAGACCCAGTACTTC. This sequence encodes CASSGGQGEGETQYF.

J is TRBJ1-2 and V is TRBV14; 7 bases map to TRBD1. In germline, CDR1 is SGHDN, CDR2 FVKESK. There are 13 residues in the CDR3. With V trimmed by 3 bases and J by 6 bases, 4 bases remained unmatched. The CDR3 reads CASSHWTGDGYTF. CDR3 in DNA: TGTGCCAGCAGCCACTGGACAGGCGATGGCTACACCTTC.

The chain recombines TRBV5-6 with TRBJ1-1; no clear D. V lost 4 bases, J lost 7 bases, and 8 bases lay in between. Germline V gene data show CDR1 as SGHDT and CDR2 as YYEEEE. This CDR3 is 11 amino acids long. The CDR3 sequence: CASSGDSEAFF. As DNA, the CDR3 is TGTGCCAGCAGCGGGGATAGTGAAGCTTTCTTT.

The chain links TRBV13 to TRBJ1-2; D unresolved. This CDR3 is 12 amino acids long. In germline, CDR1 is PRHDT, CDR2 FYEKMQ (reference sequence). Trimming pared 5 bases from V and 6 bases from J, leaving 10 bases between. CDR3: CASSPINNGYTF. As DNA, the CDR3 is TGTGCCAGCAGCCCGATCAACAATGGCTACACCTTC.

The gene calls are TRBV4-3 and TRBJ2-7; D ambiguous. CDR3 length: 11 amino acids. Germline V gene data show CDR1 as LGHNA and CDR2 as YSLEER. The germline V and J ends were trimmed by 1 base and 6 bases, with 4 bases remaining between them. This chain's CDR3 is CASSQGIEQYF. As DNA, the CDR3 is TGCGCCAGCAGCCAAGGCATCGAGCAGTACTTC.

This clone was observed a single time. This rearrangement joins TRBV9 to TRBJ1-2; maybe TRBD1 (5 bases). This CDR3 has 16 residues. The germline CDR1 and CDR2 sequences are SGDLS and YYNGEE. With 4 bases removed from V and 2 bases from J, the gap between germline ends came to 18 bases. CDR3 DNA sequence: TGTGCCAGCAGCATCCGCCTCAGTGGGGGAAACTATGGCTACACCTTC. Its translation: CASSIRLSGGNYGYTF.

The rearrangement uses TRBV14 and TRBJ2-7, with D possibly being TRBD1 (5 bases). CDR3 length: 14 residues. V dropped 2 bases and J dropped 3 bases, with 11 bases sitting between them. The V gene's germline CDR1 is SGHDN and CDR2 FVKESK. CDR3: CASSQRGYGYEQYF. The CDR3 coding sequence is TGTGCCAGCAGCCAAAGGGGTTACGGCTACGAGCAGTACTTC.

The DNA for the CDR3 is TGTGCCACCAGCGACCGGGACGGGGGCTACGAGCAGTACTTC. Protein sequence: CATSDRDGGYEQYF. This chain links TRBV15 with TRBJ2-7; maybe TRBD2 (6 bases). The V and J ends lost 5 bases and 3 bases respectively, with 14 bases between them. The CDR3 loop spans 14 amino acids. Germline V gene data show CDR1 as LNHNV and CDR2 as YYDKDF (reference sequence).

The rearrangement links TRBV6-6 to TRBJ1-2, with 7 bases lining up with TRBD1. This CDR3 region has 12 residues. The V segment lost 5 bases and the J segment 7 bases; nucleotides outside the gene matches: 4. Germline values: CDR1 MNHNY, CDR2 SVGAGI (reference sequence). The CDR3, as DNA: TGTGCCAGCAGTGAGGGACAGATTGGCTACACCTTC. Protein sequence: CASSEGQIGYTF.

The rearrangement uses TRBV4-2 and TRBJ1-4; D might be TRBD1 (5 bases). Germline V gives CDR1 LGHNA, CDR2 YNFKEQ. The CDR3 has 14 residues. The germline V and J ends were trimmed by 8 bases and 4 bases, with 14 bases remaining between them. The CDR3 bases are TGTGCCAGCGGCCCGGGACTCATTAATGAAAAACTGTTTTTT. Protein sequence: CASGPGLINEKLFF.

V is TRBV18 and J is TRBJ2-2; D gene unclear. Trimming removed 0 bases from V and 3 bases from J, with 8 bases in between. Germline lookup yields CDR1 KGHSH and CDR2 LQKENI. The CDR3 is made up of 15 amino acids. This CDR3 reads CASSPPGRYTGELFF. As DNA, the CDR3 is TGTGCCAGCTCACCACCTGGACGCTACACCGGGGAGCTGTTTTTT.

This chain uses TRBV27 with TRBJ2-1, with D perhaps TRBD1 (6 bases). V shed 7 bases and J shed 4 bases, with 8 bases lying between them. The germline gives CDR1 MNHEY, CDR2 SMNVEV (reference sequence). The CDR3 is 12 amino acids. CDR3: CASTGQYNEQFF. The CDR3 DNA reads TGTGCCAGCACCGGACAGTACAATGAGCAGTTCTTC.

As to this clone: Other nucleotide sequences from this sample produce the same CDR3. This chain links TRBV9 with TRBJ2-3, with unresolved D. Germline-derived CDR1 and CDR2 are SGDLS and YYNGEE. This CDR3 is built from 12 residues. The germline V and J ends were trimmed by 2 bases and 6 bases, with 7 bases remaining between them. The CDR3 here is CASSVGPDTQYF. CDR3 in DNA: TGTGCCAGCAGCGTGGGTCCTGATACGCAGTATTTT.

J is TRBJ2-3 and V is TRBV18, with D possibly called TRBD1 or TRBD2 (5 bases each). With 5 bases removed from V and 2 bases from J, the gap between germline ends came to 8 bases. This CDR3 spans 13 amino acids. Germline CDR1 and CDR2: KGHSH and LQKENI. The DNA for the CDR3 is TGTGCCAGCTCATCGGGACCCACAGATACGCAGTATTTT. This codes for CASSSGPTDTQYF. Filled out from reference TRBV18 and TRBJ2-3, the complete variable domain reads NAGVMQNPRHLVRRRGQEARLRCSPMKGHSHVYWYRQLPEEGLKFMVYLQKENIIDESGMPKERFSAEFPKEGPSILRIQQVVRGDSAAYFCASSSGPTDTQYFGPGTRLTVL.

The chain combines TRBV23-1 with TRBJ1-2; weak D call: TRBD1 (5 bases). TRBV23-1 has ORF status, its function being uncertain. V was pared by 2 bases and J by 4 bases, with 17 bases between. The CDR3 runs to 16 residues. The CDR3 DNA reads as TGCGCCAGCAGTCAACCCCAATGCTTTCAGGGCTATGGCTACACCTTC. Protein: CASSQPQCFQGYGYTF.

Only a few counts were recorded for this clone. V is TRBV5-6 and J is TRBJ1-1; D unresolved. Germline V gene sequence: CDR1 SGHDT, CDR2 YYEEEE. Trimming pared 4 bases from V and 0 bases from J, leaving 7 bases between. CDR3 length: 13 residues. The CDR3: CASSVLMNTEAFF. CDR3 DNA sequence: TGTGCCAGCAGCGTCCTCATGAACACTGAAGCTTTCTTT. The whole variable domain, filled in from reference TRBV5-6 and TRBJ1-1, reads DAGVTQSPTHLIKTRGQQVTLRCSPKSGHDTVSWYQQALGQGPQFIFQYYEEEERQRGNFPDRFSGHQFPNYSSELNVNALLLGDSALYLCASSVLMNTEAFFGQGTRLTVV.

V is TRBV2 and J is TRBJ2-2; TRBD2 might be the D (7 bases). Per germline, CDR1 SNHLY and CDR2 FYNNEI. Trimming took off 0 bases at V and 5 bases at J, with 13 bases between the two ends. The CDR3 totals 16 residues. CDR3 nucleotides: TGTGCCAGCAGTGAAGCGGGGGGGCCTTGGACCGGGGAGCTGTTTTTT. Amino acids: CASSEAGGPWTGELFF.

This clone was detected a few times. The genes are TRBV27 and TRBJ1-6; tentative D call: TRBD1 (6 bases). Trimming left V 5 bases short and J 7 bases short, with 9 bases between. Germline-derived CDR1 and CDR2 are MNHEY and SMNVEV (reference sequence). The CDR3 sequence is 13 residues long. This chain's CDR3 is CASSNTGNSPLHF. As DNA, the CDR3 is TGTGCCAGCAGTAATACAGGGAATTCACCCCTCCACTTT.

The V gene is TRBV6-5, the J gene TRBJ2-5; D gene uncertain. Trimming took 5 bases from V and 5 from J, leaving 18 bases between them. CDR3 size: 15 residues. Germline CDR1 MNHEY, CDR2 SVGAGI. This chain's CDR3 is CASSTLPSSGETQYF. The CDR3 DNA sequence: TGTGCCAGCAGTACTCTGCCCAGTTCCGGCGAGACCCAGTACTTC.

The rearrangement joins TRBV19 to TRBJ2-3; D possibly corresponds to TRBD1 (6 bases). Germline CDR1 and CDR2: LNHDA and SQIVND (reference sequence). The CDR3 loop spans 15 amino acids. Trimming left V 7 bases short and J 3 bases short, with 17 bases between. DNA for the CDR3: TGTGCCAGTAATTCCCGGGACACGTTAACAGATACGCAGTATTTT. Protein sequence: CASNSRDTLTDTQYF.

This clone has just one count. This rearrangement joins TRBV7-2 to TRBJ2-3; D gene unclear. Germline assignment: CDR1 SGHTA and CDR2 FQGNSA. The V end lost 1 base, the J end lost 10 bases, and 12 bases lay between the germline ends. This CDR3 has 13 residues. CDR3 protein: CASSLDPDHAQYF. The CDR3 DNA is TGTGCCAGCAGCTTAGATCCAGACCATGCGCAGTATTTT.

V usage is TRBV7-9 and J usage is TRBJ1-1; 7 bases are shared with TRBD1. The CDR3 is 14 residues long. The trim removed 1 base at V and 3 bases at J, leaving 2 bases unmatched. Germline CDR1 SEHNR, CDR2 FQNEAQ (reference sequence). The CDR3 here is CASSLDDRDTEAFF. The CDR3 nucleotides read TGTGCCAGCAGCTTAGATGACAGGGACACTGAAGCTTTCTTT.

V and J are TRBV13 and TRBJ2-7, with 7 bases fitting TRBD1. The CDR3 is 14 amino acids. Germline V lookup: CDR1 PRHDT, CDR2 FYEKMQ (reference sequence). Unmatched junction bases numbered 7, after V lost 5 bases and J lost 3 bases. CDR3 loop: CASSLTGLDYEQYF. For the CDR3, the DNA is TGTGCCAGCAGCCTGACAGGGCTCGACTACGAGCAGTACTTC.

The rearrangement uses TRBV5-1 and TRBJ2-7; D may be TRBD2 (5 bases). Germline loops: CDR1 SGHRS, CDR2 YFSETQ. The CDR3 covers 16 residues. The germline V and J ends were trimmed by 5 bases and 2 bases, with 20 bases remaining between them. In nucleotides, the CDR3 is TGCGCCAGCAGGGGAGTACCGGGGATAAAAACCTACGAGCAGTACTTC. It is translated as CASRGVPGIKTYEQYF.